The rows below give T cell receptor beta chains drawn from one sample of a study of blood T cell repertoires in COVID-19. Libraries were prepared by immunoSEQ multiplex PCR; TCRdb keeps only in-frame clonotypes and omits some of them. The sample lists more than 200,000 clones, around 84% occurring once. The source material was peripheral blood. These receptors were obtained from a woman aged 55-69 years with COVID-19, enrolled during active disease. CDR3s include the opening cysteine and the closing phenylalanine or tryptophan. The D gene is left open where the match is weak.

J: TRBJ1-1; D: .; V: TRBV6-5; CDR3: CASSYRQGEAFF; DNA: TGTGCCAGCAGTTACCGGCAGGGAGAAGCTTTCTTT
J: TRBJ2-1; D: TRBD2; V: TRBV4-1; CDR3: CASSLRTSRDNEQFF; DNA: TGCGCCAGCAGCCTCCGGACTAGCCGCGACAATGAGCAGTTCTTC
J: TRBJ2-1; D: TRBD2; V: TRBV15; CDR3: CATETSGGSYNEQFF; DNA: TGTGCCACCGAAACCTCGGGAGGCTCCTACAATGAGCAGTTCTTC
J: TRBJ1-6; D: .; V: TRBV28; CDR3: CASSLDPGIGSPLHF; DNA: TGTGCCAGCAGTTTAGATCCGGGAATCGGTTCACCCCTCCACTTT
J: TRBJ1-1; D: .; V: TRBV28; CDR3: CASSLITGEAFF; DNA: TGTGCCAGCAGTTTGATTACTGGTGAAGCTTTCTTT
J: TRBJ2-1; D: TRBD2; V: TRBV6-5; CDR3: CASSTTSGNYNEQFF; DNA: TGTGCCAGCAGTACGACTAGCGGGAACTACAATGAGCAGTTCTTC
J: TRBJ2-4; D: .; V: TRBV7-2; CDR3: CASSSGTGQVGIQYF; DNA: TGTGCCAGCAGCTCCGGCACAGGCCAAGTCGGCATTCAGTACTTC
J: TRBJ2-7; D: TRBD1; V: TRBV29-1; CDR3: CSVTGGPLGEQYF; DNA: TGCAGCGTAACAGGGGGCCCTCTCGGCGAGCAGTACTTC
J: TRBJ2-7; D: TRBD2; V: TRBV30; CDR3: CAWSGQTSGRLYEQYF; DNA: TGTGCCTGGAGTGGCCAGACTAGCGGGAGATTGTACGAGCAGTACTTC
J: TRBJ2-1; D: TRBD2; V: TRBV6-5; CDR3: CASSAEGGSVDEQFF; DNA: TGTGCCAGCAGCGCCGAAGGCGGGAGTGTCGATGAGCAGTTCTTC
J: TRBJ1-6; D: TRBD1; V: TRBV5-5; CDR3: CASSAAGGLKNSPLHF; DNA: TGTGCCAGCAGTGCGGCAGGGGGTTTGAAGAATTCACCCCTCCACTTT
J: TRBJ2-2; D: TRBD1; V: TRBV7-3; CDR3: CASSRDRATTGELFF; DNA: TGTGCCAGCAGCCGGGACAGGGCTACCACCGGGGAGCTGTTTTTT